The present T cell receptor beta chain was sequenced within a study of Tregs in tolerant kidney transplant recipients (dated by TCRdb to the late 2010s). A note on the overall study: Transplants used related donors with nonmyeloablative bone marrow transplantation; mixed chimerism was transient in the human trials. Before combined kidney and bone marrow transplantation, this study identified donor-specific regulatory T cells using TCRbeta sequencing and then followed those same cells after transplant.

This specimen's time point label, per the study, means: blood sample drawn before combined kidney and bone marrow transplant. Thawed PBMCs were FACS-sorted into unstimulated Tregs (CD4+CD25+CD127-), CD4+ non-Tregs (CD4+CD25-), CD4 cells and CD8 cells. The patients were several recipients of combined kidney and bone marrow transplants from the ITN036ST trial, and samples were available only from these trial subjects. Healthy control blood was processed to PBMCs by Ficoll density gradient and cryopreserved, and patient PBMCs were collected before and after transplant. V is shortened by 7 bases, J by 2 bases, and the region joining them spans 14 bases. Via the germline V gene, CDR1 is MNHNS and CDR2 SASEGT. The CDR3 goes from the cysteine to the phenylalanine over 14 residues. Solely the CDR3 DNA is kept, with 42 bases framed from the first base. In the case of this clone: It lacks a known antigen. No much larger clonotype is one base removed from it; base qualities were not supplied.

General study outcomes and caveats: The study was constrained by small patient numbers, and validation of the findings is required in larger populations and under other immunosuppression protocols. Expanding Tregs with activated donor B cells appeared to identify the most biologically relevant and donor-specific TCRbeta repertoire. Because the PCR primers were changed over time for some patients, nucleotide-level comparison could not be performed across the samples from those patients. In tolerant patients, the expansion of donor-specific Tregs was greater than global Treg expansion, suggesting that the expansion was antigen-driven rather than nonspecific. Although technical replication error seemed to be minimal, the question of biological reproducibility was not addressed directly.

For TCRbeta CDR3 sequencing, genomic DNA was extracted from sorted cells using the QIAGEN DNeasy Blood and Tissue Kit. Through immunoSEQ, high-throughput TCRbeta CDR3 sequencing was done commercially, including PCR amplification with internal controls and bias correction. As for how the authors treated the data: Unique productive TCRbeta sequences were defined by CDR3 nucleotide sequence where primers matched, otherwise by CDR3 amino acid sequence with Vbeta and Jbeta genes. Sorting error was corrected by removing sequences shared between sorted populations at a frequency ratio of 2:1 or less, and the remaining shared sequences were assigned to the higher population. Sequences were defined as donor-reactive when expanded at least 5-fold in CFSE-low cells versus unstimulated cells and present at a frequency of at least 0.01% in CFSE-low cells. Repertoire divergence was quantified by Jensen-Shannon divergence using the top 100 TCRbeta sequences ranked by frequency. For samples with multiple sequencing runs, sorting error was corrected separately for each run before the runs were pooled. In TCRdb, the immuneACCESS table is reduced to in-frame sequences with V and J assigned. These tables do not hold every clone; where another copy was compared, an unresolved V gene accounts for under half, and the others remain unexplained. For V, J and clone size, that table is used; D and trimming come from the DNA. The sample table lists approximately 98,000 clones, nearly 90% of them with a count of one. Roughly 0.31% of the sample is taken by the ten largest.

The chain is encoded by TRBV6-1 joined to TRBJ1-1; 5 matching bases give a weak D call of TRBD1. The clonotype was recovered from a human donor who received a combined kidney and bone marrow transplant. The specimen comprised CD4+ T cells from blood, sampled before the transplant. The sequenced DNA: TGTGCCAGCATCCTTTTGGGGGGAAACACTGAAGCTTTCTTT. Its amino acids are CASILLGGNTEAFF.